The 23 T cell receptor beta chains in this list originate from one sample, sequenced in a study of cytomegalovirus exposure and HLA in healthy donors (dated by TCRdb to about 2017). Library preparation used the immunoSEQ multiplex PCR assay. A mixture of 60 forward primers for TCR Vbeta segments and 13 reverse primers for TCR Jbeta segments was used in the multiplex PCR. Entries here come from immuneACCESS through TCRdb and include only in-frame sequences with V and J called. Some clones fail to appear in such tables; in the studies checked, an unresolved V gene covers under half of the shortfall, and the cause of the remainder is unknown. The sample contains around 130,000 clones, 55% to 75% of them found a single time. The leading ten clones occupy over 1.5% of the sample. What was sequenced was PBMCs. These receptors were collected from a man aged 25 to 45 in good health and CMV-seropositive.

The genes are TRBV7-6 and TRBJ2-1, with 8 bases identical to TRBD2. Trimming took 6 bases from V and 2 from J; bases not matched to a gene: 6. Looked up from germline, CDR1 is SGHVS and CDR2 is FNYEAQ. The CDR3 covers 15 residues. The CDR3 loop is CASSRGGKTYNEQFF. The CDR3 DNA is TGTGCCAGCAGTCGGGGGGGGAAAACCTACAATGAGCAGTTCTTC.

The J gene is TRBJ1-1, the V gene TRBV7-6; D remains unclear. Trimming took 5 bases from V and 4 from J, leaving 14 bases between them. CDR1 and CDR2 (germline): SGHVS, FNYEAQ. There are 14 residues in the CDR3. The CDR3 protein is CASSDHTLGTEAFF. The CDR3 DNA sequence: TGTGCCAGCAGCGATCACACGCTAGGCACTGAAGCTTTCTTT.

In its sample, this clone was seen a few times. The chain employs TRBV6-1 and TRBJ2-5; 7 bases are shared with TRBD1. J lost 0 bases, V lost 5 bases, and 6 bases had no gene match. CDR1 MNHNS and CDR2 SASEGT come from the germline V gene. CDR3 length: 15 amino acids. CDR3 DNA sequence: TGTGCCAGCAGTACCCTAACAGGGGACCAAGAGACCCAGTACTTC. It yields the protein CASSTLTGDQETQYF.

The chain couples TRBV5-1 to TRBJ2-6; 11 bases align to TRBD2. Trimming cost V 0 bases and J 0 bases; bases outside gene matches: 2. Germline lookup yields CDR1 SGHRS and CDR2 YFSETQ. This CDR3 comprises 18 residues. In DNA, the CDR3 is TGCGCCAGCAGCTTGGGACTAGCGGGGTCCTCTGGGGCCAACGTCCTGACTTTC. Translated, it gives CASSLGLAGSSGANVLTF.

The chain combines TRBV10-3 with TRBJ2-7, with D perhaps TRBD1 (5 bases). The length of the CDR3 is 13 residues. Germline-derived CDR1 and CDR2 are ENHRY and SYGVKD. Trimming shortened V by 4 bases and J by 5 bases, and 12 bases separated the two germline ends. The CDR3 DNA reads TGTGCCATCAGTGCCAGGGTACCCGACGAGCAGTACTTC. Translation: CAISARVPDEQYF.

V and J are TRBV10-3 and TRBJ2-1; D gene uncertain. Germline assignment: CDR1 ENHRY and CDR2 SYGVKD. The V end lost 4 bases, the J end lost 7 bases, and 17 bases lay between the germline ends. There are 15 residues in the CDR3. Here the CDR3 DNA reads TGTGCCATCAGTGGCAGCACCGTAGCTTCTAATGAGCAGTTCTTC. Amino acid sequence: CAISGSTVASNEQFF.

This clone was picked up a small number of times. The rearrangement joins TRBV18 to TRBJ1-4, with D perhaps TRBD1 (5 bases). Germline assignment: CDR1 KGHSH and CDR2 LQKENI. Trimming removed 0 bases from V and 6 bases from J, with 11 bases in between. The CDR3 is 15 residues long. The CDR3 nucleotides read TGTGCCAGCTCACCACCGGGGCGAGAGGATGAAAAACTGTTTTTT. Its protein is CASSPPGREDEKLFF.

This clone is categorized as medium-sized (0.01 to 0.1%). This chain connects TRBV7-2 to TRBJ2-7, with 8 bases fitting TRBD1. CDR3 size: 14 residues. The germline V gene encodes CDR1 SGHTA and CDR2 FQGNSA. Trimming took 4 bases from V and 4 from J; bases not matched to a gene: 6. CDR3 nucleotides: TGTGCCAGCAGCTACGACAGGGGCAATTACGAGCAGTACTTC. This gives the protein CASSYDRGNYEQYF.

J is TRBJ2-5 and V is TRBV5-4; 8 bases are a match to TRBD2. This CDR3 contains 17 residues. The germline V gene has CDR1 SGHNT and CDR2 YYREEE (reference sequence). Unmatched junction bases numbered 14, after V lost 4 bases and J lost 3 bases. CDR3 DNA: TGTGCCAGCAGCGACCAGGAAGGAGCGGGAGAGAAAGAGACCCAGTACTTC. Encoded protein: CASSDQEGAGEKETQYF.

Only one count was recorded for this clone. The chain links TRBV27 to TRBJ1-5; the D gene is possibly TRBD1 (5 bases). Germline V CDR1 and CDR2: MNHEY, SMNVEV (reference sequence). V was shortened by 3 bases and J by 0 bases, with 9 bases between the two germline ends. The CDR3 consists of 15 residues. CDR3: CASSFKGYSNQPQHF. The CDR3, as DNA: TGTGCCAGCAGTTTCAAGGGGTATAGCAATCAGCCCCAGCATTTT.

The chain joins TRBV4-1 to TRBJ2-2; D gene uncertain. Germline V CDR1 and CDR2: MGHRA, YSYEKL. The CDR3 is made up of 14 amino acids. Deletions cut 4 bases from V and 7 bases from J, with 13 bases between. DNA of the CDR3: TGCGCCAGCAGCCCCCCGCCAGTCGTCGGGGAGCTGTTTTTT. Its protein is CASSPPPVVGELFF.

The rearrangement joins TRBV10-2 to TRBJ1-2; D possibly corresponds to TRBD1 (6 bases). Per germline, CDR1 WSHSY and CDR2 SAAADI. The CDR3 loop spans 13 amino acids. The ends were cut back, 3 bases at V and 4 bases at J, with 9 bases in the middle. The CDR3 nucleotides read TGCGCCAGCAGTGACAGGGGCGTCTATGGCTACACCTTC. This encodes CASSDRGVYGYTF.

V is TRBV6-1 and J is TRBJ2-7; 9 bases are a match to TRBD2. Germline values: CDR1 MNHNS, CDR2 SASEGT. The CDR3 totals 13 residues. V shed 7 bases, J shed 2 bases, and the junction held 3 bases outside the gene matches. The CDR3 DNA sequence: TGTGCCAGCACCCTAGCGGGGACCTACGAGCAGTACTTC. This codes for CASTLAGTYEQYF.

The CDR3 sequence is CASRVPFGEQYF. In DNA, the CDR3 is TGTGCCAGCAGGGTTCCCTTCGGCGAGCAGTACTTC. The J gene is TRBJ2-7, the V gene TRBV25-1; D is undetermined. Germline CDR1 is MGHDK and CDR2 is SYGVNS. The V and J ends lost 6 bases and 6 bases respectively, with 12 bases between them. This CDR3 spans 12 amino acids.

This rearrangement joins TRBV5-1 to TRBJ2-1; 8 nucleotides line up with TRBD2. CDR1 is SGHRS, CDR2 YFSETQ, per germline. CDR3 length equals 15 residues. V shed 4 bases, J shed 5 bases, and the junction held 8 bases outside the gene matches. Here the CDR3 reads CASSPKLGGDNEQFF. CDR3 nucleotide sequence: TGCGCCAGCAGCCCAAAGCTCGGGGGGGACAATGAGCAGTTCTTC. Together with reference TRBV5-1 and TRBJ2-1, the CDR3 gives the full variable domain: KAGVTQTPRYLIKTRGQQVTLSCSPISGHRSVSWYQQTPGQGLQFLFEYFSETQRNKGNFPGRFSGRQFSNSRSEMNVSTLELGDSALYLCASSPKLGGDNEQFFGPGTRLTVL.

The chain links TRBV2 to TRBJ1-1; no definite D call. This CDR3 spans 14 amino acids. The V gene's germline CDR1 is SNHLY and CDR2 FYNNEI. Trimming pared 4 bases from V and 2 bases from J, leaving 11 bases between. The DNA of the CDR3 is TGTGCCAGCAGTGTGGGCAGATTTAACACTGAAGCTTTCTTT. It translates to CASSVGRFNTEAFF.

CDR3 DNA sequence: TGTGCCAGCAGCTTAGGGGGGGTAGGGAGGGATACGCAGTATTTT. It translates to CASSLGGVGRDTQYF. The V call is TRBV7-2, the J call TRBJ2-3; possible D gene TRBD2, 6 bases. CDR3 size: 15 residues. Germline V gene lookup returns CDR1 SGHTA and CDR2 FQGNSA. Deletions cut 1 base from V and 6 bases from J, with 14 bases between.

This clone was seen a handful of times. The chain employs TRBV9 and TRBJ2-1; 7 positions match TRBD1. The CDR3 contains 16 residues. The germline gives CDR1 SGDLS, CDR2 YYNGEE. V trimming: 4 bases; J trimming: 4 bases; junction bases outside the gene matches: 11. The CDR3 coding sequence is TGTGCCAGCAGCCAGACAGGGCTCGGGGTATACAATGAGCAGTTCTTC. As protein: CASSQTGLGVYNEQFF.

CDR3 amino acids: CASSYTTRSSYEQYF. The CDR3, as DNA: TGTGCCAGCAGTTATACGACTCGAAGCTCCTACGAGCAGTACTTC. The rearrangement links TRBV6-5 to TRBJ2-7, with unresolved D. Trimming removed 3 bases from V and 0 bases from J, with 12 bases in between. Germline CDR1 MNHEY, CDR2 SVGAGI. The CDR3 sequence is 15 residues long.

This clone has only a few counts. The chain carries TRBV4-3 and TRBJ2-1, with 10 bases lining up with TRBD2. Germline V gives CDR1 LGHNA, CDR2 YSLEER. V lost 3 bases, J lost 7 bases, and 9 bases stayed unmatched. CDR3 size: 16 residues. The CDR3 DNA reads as TGCGCCAGCAGCCAGAGGAGACTAGCGGGTGAGAATGAGCAGTTCTTC. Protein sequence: CASSQRRLAGENEQFF.

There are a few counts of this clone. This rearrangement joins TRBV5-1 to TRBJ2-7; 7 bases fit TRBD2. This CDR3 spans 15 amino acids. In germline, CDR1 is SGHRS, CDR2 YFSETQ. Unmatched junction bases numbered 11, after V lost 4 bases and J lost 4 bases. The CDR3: CASSNPSGVVYEQYF. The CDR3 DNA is TGCGCCAGCAGCAACCCTAGCGGAGTTGTATACGAGCAGTACTTC.

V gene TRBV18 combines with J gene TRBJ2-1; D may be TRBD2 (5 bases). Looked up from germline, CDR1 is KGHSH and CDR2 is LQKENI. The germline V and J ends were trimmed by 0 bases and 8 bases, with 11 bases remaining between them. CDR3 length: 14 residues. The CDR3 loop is CASSPPGLRYEQFF. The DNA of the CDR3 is TGTGCCAGCTCACCACCCGGACTCCGTTATGAGCAGTTCTTC. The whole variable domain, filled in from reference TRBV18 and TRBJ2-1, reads NAGVMQNPRHLVRRRGQEARLRCSPMKGHSHVYWYRQLPEEGLKFMVYLQKENIIDESGMPKERFSAEFPKEGPSILRIQQVVRGDSAAYFCASSPPGLRYEQFFGPGTRLTVL.

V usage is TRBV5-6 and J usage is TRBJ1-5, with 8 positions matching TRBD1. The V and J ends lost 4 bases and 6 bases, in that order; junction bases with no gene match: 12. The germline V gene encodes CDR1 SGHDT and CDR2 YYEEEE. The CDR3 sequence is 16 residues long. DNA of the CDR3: TGTGCCAGCAGCGTTCTCGACAGGGGTGGTGGTCAGCCCCAGCATTTT. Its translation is CASSVLDRGGGQPQHF.